This T cell receptor (beta chain) was captured by sequencing in a study of blood T cell repertoires in COVID-19 (dated by TCRdb to the early 2020s). Regarding the research as a whole: Collaborator samples came from the United States, Italy and Spain and covered acute and convalescent phases of COVID-19. HLA class I and class II types, where available, came from metadata supplied by the sample provider rather than from assay-based typing. The sample metadata nearly always contained a de-identified subject ID, COVID-19 status, age in years and sex. Deeply sampled blood TCRbeta repertoires from subjects exposed to, actively infected with, or recovered from COVID-19 were included in the dataset. Samples were obtained from the ongoing ImmuneRACE study (first 160 participants) and from some 1,200 subjects provided by 6 global collaborators. The repertoires were made available in a free public database intended to serve as a resource for research on the immune response to SARS-CoV-2. The material from the prospective study consisted of cDNA or gDNA derived from T cells, B-cell-depleted T cells, or PBMCs. Broader findings and caveats from the paper: The amount of clinical and demographic metadata varied by source and participant and was provided uncurated.

TCRbeta CDR3 regions were amplified from genomic DNA by means of the immunoSEQ Assay, a bias-controlled multiplex PCR. The original pipeline was this. The number of nucleated cells in each sample was estimated from the amplification of reference gene primers within the assay. Sequence reads were collapsed and filtered to measure the absolute abundance of every unique TCRbeta CDR3 rearrangement. Productive Simpson clonality was computed per sample as the square root of Simpson's diversity index over productive rearrangements. What TCRdb holds here is the immuneACCESS table cut down to in-frame rearrangements. Part of the clones is not present; checked against another copy, under half of the missing clones reflect an unresolved V gene, and the others are unexplained. The D gene and trimming were derived from the DNA, and the V and J assignments and clone size from that table. For this sample the table gives 240,000 or so clones, of which roughly 85% were detected only once. The ten largest clones capture less than 4% of the sample.

Trimmed from V: 6 bases; trimmed from J: 6 bases; junction bases lacking a gene match: 4. According to the germline V gene (reference sequence), CDR1 reads GTSNPN and CDR2 reads SVGIG. Including cysteine and phenylalanine, the CDR3 has 11 amino acids. Of the read, only the CDR3 DNA is kept; its 33 bases are in frame from base 1. Worth noting for this clone: Its antigen is currently not known. Base-call qualities are not available, and no considerably larger clone is one nucleotide away.

Whole blood was collected in K2EDTA tubes by collaborating institutions according to the institutions' own protocols. For TCRbeta analysis, collaborators shipped samples as frozen whole blood, isolated PBMCs, or DNA extracted from either of those sample types. This TCR was sampled from a woman aged 18-29 years with acute or convalescent COVID-19. The rearrangement joined TRBV30 to TRBJ1-2; TRBD1 aligns with 7 central bases. The source material was peripheral blood. For the CDR3, the sequence is CACSTGNGYTF. DNA sequence: TGTGCCTGCTCGACAGGGAATGGCTACACCTTC. The full variable domain, with segments outside the CDR3 supplied by the reference TRBV30 and TRBJ1-2 proteins, appears as SQTIHQWPATLVQPVGSPLSLECTVEGTSNPNLYWYRQAAGRGLQLLFYSVGIGQISSEVPQNLSASRPQDRQFILSSKKLLLSDSGFYLCACSTGNGYTFGSGTRLTVV.